These 17 T cell receptor beta chains came from one sample sequenced in a study of CD8 T cells in Susac syndrome. Random hexamers served to reverse transcribe about 0.5 to 1 ug RNA. Each CDR3 protein gets one entry after TCRdb re-called the immunoSEQ multiplex PCR reads with MiXCR. The sample contains around 270,000 distinct CDR3 sequences, approximately 89% of which appear only once. The sequenced sample consisted of CD8+ T cells from PBMCs. The receptors stem from a human donor with multiple sclerosis.

The chain couples TRBV27 to TRBJ2-2; the D gene is possibly TRBD2 (6 bases). This CDR3 is built from 15 residues. The V and J ends lost 6 bases and 3 bases respectively, with 14 bases between them. Per germline, CDR1 MNHEY and CDR2 SMNVEV (reference sequence). The CDR3 here is CASSHLAPYTGELFF. The DNA for the CDR3 is TGTGCCAGCAGCCATCTAGCGCCCTACACCGGGGAGCTGTTTTTT.

This clonotype was seen only once. The chain combines TRBV7-9 with TRBJ2-7; D call uncertain. CDR1 is SEHNR, CDR2 FQNEAQ, per germline (reference sequence). The CDR3 loop spans 17 amino acids. Trimming stripped 5 bases from V and 2 bases from J, with 22 bases between. The chain's CDR3 is CASSQALDAENPYEQYF. The CDR3 bases are TGTGCCAGCAGCCAAGCCCTTGACGCGGAAAACCCCTACGAGCAGTACTTC.

The CDR3 DNA follows: TGTGCCAGCAGTTATATTAGGGGCGGCTATGGCTACACCTTC. Translating it yields CASSYIRGGYGYTF. The gene calls are TRBV6-5 and TRBJ1-2; a weak D match, TRBD1 (5 bases). CDR1 and CDR2 from the germline V gene are MNHEY and SVGAGI. There are 14 residues in the CDR3. V gave up 3 bases and J gave up 4 bases, with 12 bases separating them.

As for this clonotype: One end of the junction is discordant with germline, which a read error may explain. The chain is built from TRBV7-7 and TRBJ2-1, with TRBD2 matching over 9 bases. Germline CDR1 SSHAT, CDR2 FNYEAQ (reference sequence). The CDR3 is 15 amino acids. CDR3 nucleotides: TGTGCTAGCAGCTTAAGTCCTAGCGGGAACGATGAGCAGTTCTTC. Translated, it gives CASSLSPSGNDEQFF.

The V and J genes are TRBV3-1 and TRBJ2-1; D gene ambiguous. Trimming pared 0 bases from V and 6 bases from J, leaving 6 bases between. The CDR3 has 13 residues. From germline, CDR1 is LGHDT and CDR2 YNNKEL (reference sequence). The CDR3 is CASSQDGSNEQFF. In DNA, the CDR3 is TGTGCCAGCAGCCAAGACGGTAGCAATGAGCAGTTCTTC.

The rearrangement joins TRBV30 to TRBJ2-1; 11 bases are shared with TRBD2. This CDR3 is built from 15 residues. Trimming cost V 0 bases and J 4 bases; bases outside gene matches: 2. Germline CDR1 and CDR2: GTSNPN and SVGIG (reference sequence). The CDR3 loop reads CAWSVGTSGYNEQFF. CDR3 DNA sequence: TGTGCCTGGAGTGTGGGGACTAGCGGATACAATGAGCAGTTCTTC.

In its sample, this clonotype was seen once. Its ends do not fully match the called genes, so a read error is possible. CDR3 in amino acids: CTSSPGGRVETQYF. CDR3 sequence (DNA): TGTACCAGCAGCCCGGGGGGACGGGTTGAGACCCAGTACTTC. This chain joins TRBV13 and TRBJ2-5, with 7 bases aligning to TRBD2. The V gene's germline CDR1 is PRHDT and CDR2 FYEKMQ (reference sequence). The CDR3 contains 14 residues.

The chain is built from TRBV7-9 and TRBJ1-2; a possible D gene is TRBD1 (5 bases). This CDR3 spans 14 amino acids. V was shortened by 7 bases and J by 2 bases, with 14 bases between the two germline ends. CDR1 is SEHNR, CDR2 FQNEAQ, per germline (reference sequence). The CDR3, as DNA: TGTGCCAGCACCCAGGGACGGGGGAACTATGGCTACACCTTC. This codes for CASTQGRGNYGYTF.

Here the CDR3 reads CASSLTIGQMNTEAFF. The CDR3 DNA sequence: TGTGCCAGCAGCTTGACTATCGGACAGATGAACACTGAAGCTTTCTTT. The chain carries TRBV5-6 and TRBJ1-1, with D perhaps matching TRBD1 (6 bases). Trimming removed 1 base at V and 0 bases at J, with 13 bases between. From germline, CDR1 is SGHDT and CDR2 YYEEEE. The CDR3 totals 16 residues. The full variable domain, completed using reference TRBV5-6 and TRBJ1-1, is DAGVTQSPTHLIKTRGQQVTLRCSPKSGHDTVSWYQQALGQGPQFIFQYYEEEERQRGNFPDRFSGHQFPNYSSELNVNALLLGDSALYLCASSLTIGQMNTEAFFGQGTRLTVV.

The chain is built from TRBV29-1 and TRBJ2-1, with TRBD1 identical over 10 bases. This CDR3 has 14 residues. Germline assignment: CDR1 SQVTM and CDR2 ANQGSEA. V was clipped by 6 bases and J by 0 bases; unmatched bases: 2. The DNA for the CDR3 is TGCAGCGTCAGACAGGGGGCCTCCTACAATGAGCAGTTCTTC. Its protein product is CSVRQGASYNEQFF.

The chain uses TRBV28 and TRBJ2-2; 13 bases match TRBD2. The trim removed 3 bases at V and 3 bases at J, leaving 7 bases unmatched. The CDR3 is made up of 18 amino acids. The germline gives CDR1 MDHEN, CDR2 SYDVKM. DNA for the CDR3: TGTGCCAGCAGTTTCCCGACTAGCGGGGGGCAGTACACCGGGGAGCTGTTTTTT. Amino acids: CASSFPTSGGQYTGELFF.

This sequence joins TRBV6-2 or TRBV6-3 and TRBJ2-1, with TRBD2 matching 12 bases. The germline V gene has CDR1 MNHEY and CDR2 SVGEGT. The V gene end was trimmed by 7 bases and the J gene end by 12 bases; junction bases not matched to a gene: 7. This CDR3 has 13 amino acids. CDR3 sequence: CASTQLAGGLQFF. The CDR3 DNA is TGTGCCAGCACCCAACTAGCGGGAGGCTTGCAGTTCTTC.

The chain uses TRBV4-3 and TRBJ1-5, with 7 positions matching TRBD1. Germline V CDR1 and CDR2: LGHNA, YSLEER. Trimming at V came to 3 bases and at J to 4 bases, leaving 12 bases not matched to a gene. This CDR3 region has 17 residues. The CDR3 DNA sequence: TGCGCCAGCAGCCATGGGGTGGGCCAGGGGGGGAATCAGCCCCAGCATTTT. Translating gives CASSHGVGQGGNQPQHF.

This chain joins TRBV9 and TRBJ1-3; D gene ambiguous. Per the germline V gene, CDR1 is SGDLS and CDR2 is YYNGEE. The CDR3 spans 16 residues. Trimming shortened V by 0 bases and J by 2 bases, and 12 bases separated the two germline ends. The CDR3 DNA sequence: TGTGCCAGCAGCGTAGACGGTGGATGGCCTGGAAACACCATATATTTT. Translated, it gives CASSVDGGWPGNTIYF.

This clonotype was seen a single time. The chain couples TRBV6-2 or TRBV6-3 to TRBJ2-1, with D unresolved. CDR3 length: 13 amino acids. Germline CDR1 MNHEY, CDR2 SVGEGT. Trimming cost V 2 bases and J 9 bases, with 11 bases left between them. The CDR3 nucleotides are TGTGCCAGCAGTTACGGTTTAGGCGGTGAGCAGTTCTTC. Protein product: CASSYGLGGEQFF.

V and J are TRBV18 and TRBJ1-1; D ambiguous. Germline-derived CDR1 and CDR2 are KGHSH and LQKENI. The CDR3 length is 15 residues. The V gene lost 2 bases and the J gene lost 1 base, with 11 bases spanning the gap. For the CDR3, the DNA is TGTGCCAGCTCACCATATGGGGAGGGGAACACTGAAGCTTTCTTT. Its translation: CASSPYGEGNTEAFF.

The V call is TRBV20-1, the J call TRBJ1-1; D is unresolved. Trimming took 3 bases from V and 2 from J, leaving 16 bases between them. The CDR3 consists of 15 residues. CDR1 and CDR2 from the germline V gene are DFQATT and SNEGSKA (reference sequence). Here the CDR3 DNA reads TGCAGTGCTAGGCCTCGGAAGGTCCTAAACACTGAAGCTTTCTTT. Protein: CSARPRKVLNTEAFF.